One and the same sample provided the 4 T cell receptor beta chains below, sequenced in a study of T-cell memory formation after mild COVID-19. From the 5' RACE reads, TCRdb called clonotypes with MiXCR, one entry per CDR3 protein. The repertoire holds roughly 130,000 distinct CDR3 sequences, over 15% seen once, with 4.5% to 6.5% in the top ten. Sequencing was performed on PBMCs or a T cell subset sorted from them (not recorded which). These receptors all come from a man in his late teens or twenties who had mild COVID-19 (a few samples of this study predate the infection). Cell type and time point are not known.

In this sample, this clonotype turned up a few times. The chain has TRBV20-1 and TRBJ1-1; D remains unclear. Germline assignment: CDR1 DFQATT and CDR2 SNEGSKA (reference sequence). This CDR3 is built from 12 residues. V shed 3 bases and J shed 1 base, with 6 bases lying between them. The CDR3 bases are TGCAGTGCTAGGCCGGCGAACACTGAAGCTTTCTTT. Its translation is CSARPANTEAFF.

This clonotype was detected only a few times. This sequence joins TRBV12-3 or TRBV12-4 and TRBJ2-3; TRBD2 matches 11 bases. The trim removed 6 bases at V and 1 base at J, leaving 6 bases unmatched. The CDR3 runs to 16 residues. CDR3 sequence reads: CASRTTSGGRTDTQYF. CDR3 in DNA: TGTGCCAGCAGAACTACTAGCGGGGGACGCACAGATACGCAGTATTTT.

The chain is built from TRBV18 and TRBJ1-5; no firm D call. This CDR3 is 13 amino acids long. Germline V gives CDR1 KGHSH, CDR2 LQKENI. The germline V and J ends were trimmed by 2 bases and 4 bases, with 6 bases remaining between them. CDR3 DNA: TGTGCCAGCTCACCAGAATATAATCAGCCCCAGCATTTT. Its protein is CASSPEYNQPQHF.

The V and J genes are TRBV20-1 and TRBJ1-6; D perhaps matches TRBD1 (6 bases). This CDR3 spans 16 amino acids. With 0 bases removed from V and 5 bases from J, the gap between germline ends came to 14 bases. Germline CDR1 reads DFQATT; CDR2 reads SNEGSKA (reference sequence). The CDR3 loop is CSARDPGGRDNSPLHF. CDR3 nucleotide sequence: TGCAGTGCTAGAGATCCGGGGGGCCGGGATAATTCACCCCTCCACTTT.